One sample yielded the 25 T cell receptor beta chains listed below, sequenced in a study of CD8+ T cells in alopecia areata. The treatment here: oral pan-JAK inhibitor, 5-10 mg twice daily. RNA extraction was followed by reverse transcription into cDNA, which acted as the sequencing template. TCRdb's copy holds only in-frame clones and misses some; the assay was immunoSEQ multiplex PCR. The sample yields around 190,000 clones, roughly 60% seen once. Here the sequenced sample was CD4+ T cells sorted from blood, taken at week 24, from a patient treated with tofacitinib. These receptors were taken from a human donor with alopecia areata.

This clone was seen once. The genes are TRBV30 and TRBJ1-1, with D maybe TRBD1 (5 bases). The CDR3 covers 13 residues. The V gene's germline CDR1 is GTSNPN and CDR2 SVGIG (reference sequence). V lost 0 bases, J lost 5 bases, and 10 bases lay in between. For the CDR3, the DNA is TGTGCCTGGAGTGTAGAAGGGGAAACTGAAGCTTTCTTT. It encodes CAWSVEGETEAFF.

The rearrangement links TRBV7-9 to TRBJ2-1; TRBD1 or TRBD2 may be the D gene (5 bases each). This CDR3 has 12 amino acids. The germline V gene has CDR1 SEHNR and CDR2 FQNEAQ (reference sequence). V lost 1 base and J lost 14, with 12 bases in between. CDR3: CASSLGTGREFF. The CDR3 DNA follows: TGTGCCAGCAGCTTAGGAACGGGACGTGAGTTCTTC. Full variable domain (missing parts from reference TRBV7-9 and TRBJ2-1): DTGVSQNPRHKITKRGQNVTFRCDPISEHNRLYWYRQTLGQGPEFLTYFQNEAQLEKSRLLSDRFSAERPKGSFSTLEIQRTEQGDSAMYLCASSLGTGREFFGPGTRLTVL.

V is TRBV15 and J is TRBJ1-4; 10 bases agree with TRBD1. The CDR3 is 16 residues long. J was trimmed by 8 bases and V by 0 bases; bases with no gene match: 6. Germline CDR1 is LNHNV and CDR2 is YYDKDF (reference sequence). CDR3 in amino acids: CATSRDPRTGGEKLFF. In DNA, the CDR3 is TGTGCCACCAGCAGAGATCCAAGGACAGGGGGAGAAAAACTGTTTTTT.

This clone was detected only a few times. The rearrangement links TRBV5-1 to TRBJ1-5; perhaps TRBD1 as D (6 bases). The CDR3 covers 14 residues. The V gene lost 4 bases and the J gene lost 5 bases, with 13 bases spanning the gap. The V gene's germline CDR1 is SGHRS and CDR2 YFSETQ. CDR3 bases: TGCGCCAGCAGCGCTTCAGGGGTGGATCAGCCCCAGCATTTT. Translating gives CASSASGVDQPQHF.

The J gene is TRBJ1-2, the V gene TRBV30, with D possibly matching TRBD1 (5 bases). Germline V gene sequence: CDR1 GTSNPN, CDR2 SVGIG (reference sequence). This CDR3 spans 12 amino acids. The ends were cut back, 2 bases at V and 4 bases at J, with 8 bases in the middle. CDR3 sequence (DNA): TGTGCCTGGAGTTTAGGGACCTATGGCTACACCTTC. It is translated as CAWSLGTYGYTF.

On this clone itself: In the same sample, other DNA sequences code for this CDR3. This rearrangement joins TRBV14 to TRBJ1-1; D gene uncertain. The CDR3 is made up of 14 amino acids. Germline CDR1 SGHDN, CDR2 FVKESK. V lost 1 base to trimming and J lost 2 bases, with 8 bases between them. CDR3 in amino acids: CASSQVSGNTEAFF. CDR3 sequence (DNA): TGTGCCAGCAGCCAAGTTAGCGGCAACACTGAAGCTTTCTTT.

The DNA for the CDR3 is TGTGCCTGGAAACTCAACTCCGAATACGAGCAGTACTTC. Amino acids: CAWKLNSEYEQYF. The chain has TRBV30 and TRBJ2-7; D ambiguous. V dropped 4 bases and J dropped 4 bases, with 14 bases sitting between them. The germline V gene has CDR1 GTSNPN and CDR2 SVGIG (reference sequence). The length of the CDR3 is 13 residues.

V gene TRBV29-1 combines with J gene TRBJ1-1; TRBD1 might be the D (6 bases). Germline V gene sequence: CDR1 SQVTM, CDR2 ANQGSEA. There are 12 residues in the CDR3. V lost 5 bases and J lost 4, with 11 bases in between. The CDR3 loop reads CSVYQGFTEAFF. In DNA, the CDR3 is TGCAGCGTTTACCAGGGGTTCACTGAAGCTTTCTTT.

J is TRBJ1-5 and V is TRBV4-2, with D hard to call. Germline V gene data show CDR1 as LGHNA and CDR2 as YNFKEQ. The CDR3 runs to 15 residues. Trimming left V 1 base short and J 0 bases short, with 7 bases between. The DNA of the CDR3 is TGTGCCAGCAGCCAAGGAAGTGATAGCAATCAGCCCCAGCATTTT. Its translation: CASSQGSDSNQPQHF.

This clone occurred many times. The chain combines TRBV5-1 with TRBJ1-1, with D unresolved. Trimming removed 1 base at V and 3 bases at J, with 7 bases between. CDR1 and CDR2 (germline): SGHRS, YFSETQ. The CDR3 loop spans 13 amino acids. The CDR3 nucleotides are TGCGCCAGCAGCTTGTACGAAGACACTGAAGCTTTCTTT. It codes for CASSLYEDTEAFF.

This chain uses TRBV7-6 with TRBJ1-1, with 10 positions matching TRBD1. The germline V gene has CDR1 SGHVS and CDR2 FNYEAQ. Unmatched junction bases numbered 7, after V lost 5 bases and J lost 4 bases. The CDR3 has 15 residues. CDR3: CASSPSRDRGTEAFF. In nucleotides, the CDR3 is TGTGCCAGCAGCCCGTCCCGGGACAGGGGCACTGAAGCTTTCTTT.

V gene TRBV9 combines with J gene TRBJ2-6; no clear D gene. Trimming took off 6 bases at V and 2 bases at J, with 9 bases between the two ends. The CDR3 sequence is 14 residues long. From germline, CDR1 is SGDLS and CDR2 YYNGEE. The CDR3 nucleotides are TGTGCCAGCACCTTCCAGGCTGGGGCCAACGTCCTGACTTTC. It is translated as CASTFQAGANVLTF. The full variable domain, in which reference TRBV9 and TRBJ2-6 provide the parts outside the CDR3, is DSGVTQTPKHLITATGQRVTLRCSPRSGDLSVYWYQQSLDQGLQFLIQYYNGEERAKGNILERFSAQQFPDLHSELNLSSLELGDSALYFCASTFQAGANVLTFGAGSRLTVL.

The rearrangement uses TRBV29-1 and TRBJ1-2; D unresolved. V was trimmed by 7 bases and J by 8 bases, leaving 14 bases between them. The CDR3 sequence is 11 residues long. Looked up from germline, CDR1 is SQVTM and CDR2 is ANQGSEA. CDR3 loop: CSGLLAGGYTF. For the CDR3, the DNA is TGCAGCGGCCTCCTGGCGGGCGGCTACACCTTC.

The chain links TRBV2 to TRBJ2-4, with D uncertain. The CDR3 spans 15 residues. Trimming removed 4 bases from V and 0 bases from J, with 10 bases in between. Germline CDR1 reads SNHLY; CDR2 reads FYNNEI. CDR3 residues: CASSGLVVAKNIQYF. CDR3 DNA sequence: TGTGCCAGCAGTGGACTCGTAGTAGCCAAAAACATTCAGTACTTC.

The chain combines TRBV29-1 with TRBJ1-4; 8 positions match TRBD1. This CDR3 contains 13 residues. Unmatched junction bases numbered 6, after V lost 6 bases and J lost 6 bases. Per germline, CDR1 SQVTM and CDR2 ANQGSEA. CDR3: CSVAGGAYEKLFF. CDR3 bases: TGCAGCGTGGCAGGGGGCGCTTATGAAAAACTGTTTTTT.

This clone turned up a few times. The chain couples TRBV27 to TRBJ1-3, with D maybe TRBD1 (6 bases). CDR1 is MNHEY, CDR2 SMNVEV, per germline (reference sequence). This CDR3 comprises 16 residues. V was shortened by 5 bases and J by 2 bases, with 16 bases between the two germline ends. CDR3 DNA: TGTGCCAGCAGTCTCCGACAGACAGGTGCTGGAAACACCATATATTTT. This gives the protein CASSLRQTGAGNTIYF.

The CDR3: CSVRTADYNSPLHF. In nucleotides, the CDR3 is TGCAGCGTTCGGACAGCCGATTATAATTCACCCCTCCACTTT. The rearrangement joins TRBV29-1 to TRBJ1-6, with TRBD1 as a possible D gene (6 bases). The germline gives CDR1 SQVTM, CDR2 ANQGSEA. The ends were cut back, 5 bases at V and 4 bases at J, with 12 bases in the middle. The CDR3 loop spans 14 amino acids.

This rearrangement joins TRBV5-1 to TRBJ2-7; 8 nucleotides align to TRBD1. The CDR3 extends over 16 amino acids. J was trimmed by 6 bases and V by 0 bases; bases with no gene match: 11. Germline CDR1 SGHRS, CDR2 YFSETQ. CDR3 DNA sequence: TGCGCCAGCAGCTTGGCTGAAGTGACAGGGGCCGGCGAGCAGTACTTC. It codes for CASSLAEVTGAGEQYF.

The rearrangement joins TRBV2 to TRBJ1-5, with TRBD1 as a possible D gene (5 bases). Germline CDR1 is SNHLY and CDR2 is FYNNEI. The CDR3 is 14 amino acids. Trimming left V 3 bases short and J 3 bases short, with 9 bases between. The CDR3 DNA sequence: TGTGCCAGCAGTGACAGGGACGTCAATCAGCCCCAGCATTTT. This encodes CASSDRDVNQPQHF.

CDR3 in amino acids: CASSRASQNNEQFF. CDR3 nucleotides: TGTGCCAGCTCCAGGGCTTCCCAAAACAATGAGCAGTTCTTC. The chain carries TRBV10-3 and TRBJ2-1, with D perhaps TRBD1 (5 bases). The CDR3 has 14 residues. Germline values: CDR1 ENHRY, CDR2 SYGVKD. Trimming took 10 bases from V and 5 from J, leaving 18 bases between them.

CDR3: CASSALGDTQYF. CDR3 nucleotides: TGTGCCAGCAGCGCCTTGGGAGATACGCAGTATTTT. The chain recombines TRBV7-3 with TRBJ2-3; D is unclear. Per germline, CDR1 SGHTA and CDR2 FQGTGA. The ends were cut back, 5 bases at V and 5 bases at J, with 8 bases in the middle. The CDR3 is 12 residues long. The whole variable domain, remainder taken from reference TRBV7-3 and TRBJ2-3, is GAGVSQTPSNKVTEKGKYVELRCDPISGHTALYWYRQSLGQGPEFLIYFQGTGAADDSGLPNDRFFAVRPEGSVSTLKIQRTERGDSAVYLCASSALGDTQYFGPGTRLTVL.

The chain is built from TRBV15 and TRBJ1-5; TRBD1 matches 7 bases. J gave up 3 bases and V 0 bases, and 5 bases lay outside the gene matches. The CDR3 extends over 16 amino acids. CDR1 and CDR2 from the germline V gene are LNHNV and YYDKDF (reference sequence). In DNA form, the CDR3 reads TGTGCCACCAGCAGAGATTCGGGACAGTACAATCAGCCCCAGCATTTT. Translation: CATSRDSGQYNQPQHF.

J is TRBJ1-5 and V is TRBV30; 8 bases match TRBD1. The germline V gene encodes CDR1 GTSNPN and CDR2 SVGIG (reference sequence). The CDR3 consists of 14 residues. Germline trimming cut 5 bases from V and 7 bases from J; bases unmatched to any gene: 10. The CDR3: CAWSPGQARQPQHF. CDR3 nucleotide sequence: TGTGCCTGGTCTCCGGGACAGGCGCGGCAGCCCCAGCATTTT.

This chain uses TRBV29-1 with TRBJ1-1, with D perhaps matching TRBD1 (5 bases). Germline loops: CDR1 SQVTM, CDR2 ANQGSEA. Deletions cut 6 bases from V and 0 bases from J, with 8 bases between. The CDR3 runs 12 residues. The chain's CDR3 is CSVGHLNTEAFF. The CDR3 region has the DNA TGCAGCGTCGGACATTTGAACACTGAAGCTTTCTTT.

In its sample, this clone was seen a few times. The chain has TRBV29-1 and TRBJ2-1, with 11 positions matching TRBD2. With 7 bases clipped from V and 4 bases from J, the junction kept 12 bases outside the gene matches. Germline V gene data show CDR1 as SQVTM and CDR2 as ANQGSEA. This CDR3 comprises 16 residues. Written as DNA, the CDR3 is TGCAGCGCCGCCCGTAGCGGGGGGGCACTTTACAATGAGCAGTTCTTC. This encodes CSAARSGGALYNEQFF.